This TCR beta chain derives from a study of blood T cell repertoires in COVID-19. In the study overall: Italy, Spain and the United States were the sources of the convalescent and acute COVID-19 samples. From T cells, B-cell-depleted T cells, or PBMCs came the material, which was cDNA or gDNA.

This CDR3 spans 15 amino acids. V gave up 5 bases and J gave up 8 bases; unmatched junction bases: 11. Germline V gene data show CDR1 as MNHEY and CDR2 as SVGAGI. How the authors handled the data: It was from reference gene primer amplification that nucleated cell counts were estimated. Some clones are missing from TCRdb's copy, which holds only in-frame ones; the method was immunoSEQ multiplex PCR. D and trimming come from the DNA, and the V and J calls and clone size come from that table. The sample has over 150,000 clones, about nine tenths seen once. This clone appeared once. The V and J genes are TRBV6-5 and TRBJ2-1, with 8 bases identical to TRBD2. The TCR sequence derives from a man aged 18 to 30 who had recovered from COVID-19. Material: peripheral blood. For the CDR3, the DNA is TGTGCCAGCAGTCAAACTAGCGGACCCTGGGATGAGCAGTTCTTC. Translating it yields CASSQTSGPWDEQFF.